A selection of T cell receptor beta chains follows, all from one sample in a study of vaccination and CD4 T cells after COVID-19. One entry per CDR3 protein, called by TCRdb with MiXCR from the PCR reads. This table holds 11,000 or so distinct CDR3 sequences, 35% to 55% found once. These receptors lack a known antigen. Sequenced material: CD4+ T cells from blood, cultured in vitro. All receptors come from a human donor who had recovered from COVID-19. The conserved cysteine and the conserved F or W are not part of the CDR3 here.

V | CDR3
TRBV19 | ASSIKRRGGNQPQH
TRBV4-3 | ASSPGQNSGNTIY
TRBV15 | VTSRRPGTGTLGAYGYT
TRBV7-2 | ASSPGQAGGGTQY
TRBV7-2 | ASSLNTQY
TRBV18 | ASSPSTDTQY
TRBV7-2 | ASSLGDRVGQPQH
TRBV23-1 | ASSHPKSGSRTGETQY
TRBV2 | ASSAATSGNTIY
TRBV20-1 | SAGNRDRGSGANVLT
TRBV10-3 | AISDRDRETDTQY
TRBV21-1 | ATPGRGGETYRPGELF
TRBV2 | ASSERDYEQY
TRBV6-1 | ASSPVRVGNTEAF
TRBV7-2 | ASSLDSGARN
TRBV11-2 | ASSLGGSSYNEQF
TRBV12-3/TRBV12-4 | ASSPDRSTPGSPLH
TRBV27 | ASSPTHGPRTEAI
TRBV10-1 | ASSESTGGGHGYT
TRBV20-1 | SARDGRGNTEAF
TRBV5-1 | ASSGLTGQTDTQY
TRBV24-1 | ATSAENTEAF
TRBV6-5 | ASSYTTTSGGGSSTDTQY
TRBV6-1 | ASLEGPGQGRNYGYT
TRBV19 | ASLEGFNQPQH
TRBV7-9 | ASRLAGVETQY
TRBV24-1 | ATSDLRVRTDTQY
TRBV10-1 | ASSELAGGEQF
TRBV19 | ASKQAGANVLT
TRBV19 | ASSIGPTGGIMNTEAF
TRBV7-2 | ASRVNSGLASDTQY
TRBV19 | ASSQEGQGSQPQH
TRBV7-8 | ASSLAATGYSPLH
TRBV6-1 | ASSPPGRGRNTEAF
TRBV2 | ASEGVSSFGGYT
TRBV19 | ASSHRTVGNTEAF
TRBV14 | ASSQSFGTAHGYT
TRBV5-4 | ASSLEAGLLGTEAF
TRBV30 | AWGTTPSSGNTIY
TRBV24-1 | ATSEGPKNQPQH
TRBV7-2 | ASSLGQGAGSPLH
TRBV12-3/TRBV12-4 | ASTKYYEQY
TRBV10-3 | AISESITGGGRAF
TRBV6-5 | AGSYPPGPNTGELF
TRBV19 | ASRPRGGRYEQY
TRBV20-1 | SARDPPA
TRBV4-1 | ASSQEIVNSPLH
TRBV6-1 | ASSPGQLHYGYT
TRBV7-2 | ASSLGLFGTGGKAF
TRBV6-1 | ASSSHQLNTEAF
TRBV27 | ASRPRGLAFQETQY
TRBV5-4 | ASSFILVAEQY
TRBV4-3 | ASSLDRGTEAF
TRBV20-1 | SARDLGGGTDTQY